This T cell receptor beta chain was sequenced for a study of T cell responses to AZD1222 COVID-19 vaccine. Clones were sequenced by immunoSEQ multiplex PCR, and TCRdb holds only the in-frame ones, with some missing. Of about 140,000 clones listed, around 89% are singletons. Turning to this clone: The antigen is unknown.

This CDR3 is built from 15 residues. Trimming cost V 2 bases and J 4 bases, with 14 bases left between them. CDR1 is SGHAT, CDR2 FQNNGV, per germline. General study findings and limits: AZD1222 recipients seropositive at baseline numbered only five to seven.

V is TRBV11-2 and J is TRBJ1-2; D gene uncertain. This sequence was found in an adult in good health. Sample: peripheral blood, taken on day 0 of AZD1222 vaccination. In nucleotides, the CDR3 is TGTGCCAGCAGCTTAAATTATCCGGGATCCTATGGCTACACCTTC. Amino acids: CASSLNYPGSYGYTF.